These 11 T cell receptor beta chains share one sample of origin, sequenced in a study of T cells after yellow fever vaccination. In TCRdb, the 5' RACE reads were re-called with MiXCR into one record per CDR3 protein. The sample carries about 320,000 distinct CDR3 sequences, about 4.5% recorded once. The specimen comprised PBMCs, sampled 15 days after the yellow fever booster vaccination. These receptors all stem from a man aged 18 to 35 who received the YFV17D yellow fever vaccine.

The chain couples TRBV28 to TRBJ2-4; maybe TRBD2 (6 bases). The V end was cut by 3 bases, the J end by 3 bases, with 9 bases between. Germline lookup yields CDR1 MDHEN and CDR2 SYDVKM. This CDR3 comprises 14 residues. CDR3 coding DNA: TGTGCCAGCAGTTTTTCGCGGGGCAAAAACATTCAGTACTTC. Translation: CASSFSRGKNIQYF.

This clonotype was seen at least ten times. V and J are TRBV4-1 and TRBJ2-1; 9 bases line up with TRBD1. Trimming took 4 bases from V and 5 from J; bases not matched to a gene: 6. The CDR3 spans 15 residues. Germline V gene lookup returns CDR1 MGHRA and CDR2 YSYEKL. The CDR3 sequence: CASSPHGTGNNEQFF. The CDR3 DNA reads as TGCGCCAGCAGCCCTCACGGGACAGGGAACAATGAGCAGTTCTTC.

This clonotype came up many times. The genes are TRBV4-3 and TRBJ1-4; D gene unclear. Germline lookup yields CDR1 LGHNA and CDR2 YSLEER. The CDR3 is made up of 16 amino acids. Deletions cut 0 bases from V and 0 bases from J, with 8 bases between. The CDR3 region is CASSQDPRATNEKLFF. The CDR3 coding sequence is TGCGCCAGCAGCCAAGATCCCCGTGCAACTAATGAAAAACTGTTTTTT.

The gene calls are TRBV4-1 and TRBJ2-3; a weak D match, TRBD2 (6 bases). The CDR3 length is 15 residues. V lost 4 bases, J lost 1 base, and 12 bases lay in between. The germline CDR1 and CDR2 sequences are MGHRA and YSYEKL. DNA of the CDR3: TGCGCCAGCAGCCCCCCGTCGGGGGGCACAGATACGCAGTATTTT. It codes for CASSPPSGGTDTQYF.

This clonotype was detected ten times or more. The chain uses TRBV28 and TRBJ1-2; D is undetermined. The CDR3 spans 13 residues. Germline values: CDR1 MDHEN, CDR2 SYDVKM. V lost 3 bases to trimming and J lost 8 bases, with 13 bases between them. The CDR3 is CASSLYGPGGYTF. CDR3 nucleotides: TGTGCCAGCAGTTTGTACGGTCCTGGCGGCTACACCTTC.

This clonotype came up a few times. The V call is TRBV29-1, the J call TRBJ1-1; D gene uncertain. Germline lookup yields CDR1 SQVTM and CDR2 ANQGSEA. The CDR3 covers 11 residues. The germline V and J ends were trimmed by 4 bases and 4 bases, with 7 bases remaining between them. The CDR3 loop is CSVVESTEAFF. CDR3 sequence (DNA): TGCAGCGTTGTGGAGTCCACTGAAGCTTTCTTT. Full variable domain (outside the CDR3, taken from reference TRBV29-1 and TRBJ1-1): SAVISQKPSRDICQRGTSLTIQCQVDSQVTMMFWYRQQPGQSLTLIATANQGSEATYESGFVIDKFPISRPNLTFSTLTVSNMSPEDSSIYLCSVVESTEAFFGQGTRLTVV.

This clonotype was observed at least ten times. The rearrangement joins TRBV4-1 to TRBJ2-1, with a weak D call TRBD2 (6 bases). This CDR3 spans 12 amino acids. Germline assignment: CDR1 MGHRA and CDR2 YSYEKL. V lost 10 bases to trimming and J lost 4 bases, with 11 bases between them. This chain's CDR3 is CATGGPYNEQFF. The CDR3 nucleotides are TGCGCCACCGGGGGTCCGTACAATGAGCAGTTCTTC.

This clonotype was observed a few times. The chain couples TRBV29-1 to TRBJ2-1; unclear D gene. The V gene lost 1 base and the J gene lost 0 bases, with 10 bases spanning the gap. Germline V lookup: CDR1 SQVTM, CDR2 ANQGSEA. The CDR3 has 15 residues. CDR3 amino acids: CSVEGSAFSYNEQFF. In DNA, the CDR3 is TGCAGCGTTGAAGGTTCCGCATTCTCCTACAATGAGCAGTTCTTC.

This clonotype appeared many times. The chain couples TRBV9 to TRBJ2-3, with D perhaps matching TRBD2 (7 bases). In germline, CDR1 is SGDLS, CDR2 YYNGEE. This CDR3 is 16 amino acids long. Trimming removed 4 bases at V and 1 base at J, with 16 bases between. CDR3 nucleotide sequence: TGTGCCAGCAGCCCGAGGGGGGGACTGGGCACAGATACGCAGTATTTT. Its translation: CASSPRGGLGTDTQYF.

In its sample, this clonotype was seen many times. The chain couples TRBV4-1 to TRBJ2-2, with 8 bases fitting TRBD2. Germline-derived CDR1 and CDR2 are MGHRA and YSYEKL. There are 18 residues in the CDR3. J gave up 5 bases and V 0 bases, and 11 bases lay outside the gene matches. The chain's CDR3 is CASSQDGAGGLKTGELFF. The DNA of the CDR3 is TGCGCCAGCAGCCAAGACGGCGCGGGGGGATTAAAGACCGGGGAGCTGTTTTTT.

The table lists this clonotype with many counts. The chain joins TRBV25-1 to TRBJ1-5; no clear D. V lost 4 bases and J lost 3, with 7 bases in between. The germline gives CDR1 MGHDK, CDR2 SYGVNS. The CDR3 extends over 13 amino acids. CDR3: CASSAAANQPQHF. CDR3 DNA sequence: TGTGCCAGCAGTGCGGCAGCCAATCAGCCCCAGCATTTT.